The following is a TCR beta chain sequence with its context. Its specificity is not known. Measured with immunoSEQ multiplex PCR; TCRdb has only the in-frame clones, and not every one. The table records around 130,000 clones, nearly 90% of them present only once. Combined were second doses at about 4 or about 12 weeks. The data are from a study of T cell responses to AZD1222 COVID-19 vaccine. Findings and caveats of the study: Variant regions that are unmutated are reportedly the target of nearly half of spike-specific TCRs. Only a handful of AZD1222 recipients were seropositive at baseline.

The TCR was taken from an adult who received the AZD1222 COVID-19 vaccine. This sample comprised peripheral blood, obtained 28 days after the second AZD1222 dose.

CDR3 sequence reads: CASSPGHRNTEAFF. The CDR3 DNA follows: TGTGCCAGCAGCCCGGGACACCGGAACACTGAAGCTTTCTTT. The gene calls are TRBV11-2 and TRBJ1-1, with D perhaps TRBD1 (6 bases). In germline, CDR1 is SGHAT, CDR2 FQNNGV. V lost 5 bases to trimming and J lost 1 base, with 11 bases between them. The CDR3 runs 14 residues.